Listed below are T cell receptor beta chains from one sample, sequenced in a study of response to subunit inactivated influenza vaccine. MiXCR was run by TCRdb on the RT-PCR reads, yielding one entry per CDR3 protein. The repertoire has approximately 700,000 distinct CDR3 sequences, about 15% of them found once; the top ten carry around 6.5%. This sample comprised PBMCs from blood, obtained 14 days before vaccination. These TCRs come from a man between 50 and 59 years old who received an inactivated influenza vaccine. Both conserved end residues are part of each CDR3.

v_gene | CDR3aa
TRBV5-6 | CASSSLPISYEQYF
TRBV20-1 | CSASGSSYNEQFF
TRBV7-3 | CASSPPAGDTQYF
TRBV5-6 | CASSSRPGEGEAEAFF
TRBV7-9 | CASSLGTVLDTGELFF
TRBV10-3 | CAIGPDTGEKLFF
TRBV7-2 | CASSFRDLSSYEQYF
TRBV20-1 | CSARDGRLAGVSYEQYF
TRBV25-1 | CASSDHSGTDLYEQYF
TRBV6-2/TRBV6-3 | CASSGPASGAYNEQFF
TRBV20-1 | CSAMYGSLEETQYF
TRBV5-1 | CASSSGASGNTIYF
TRBV7-9 | CASSLDMASSYEQYF
TRBV4-3 | CASSQTGVVDTQYF
TRBV29-1 | CSVMPADTQYF
TRBV5-1 | CASSPIAGGPNTGELFF
TRBV20-1 | CSVLAGTYEQYF
TRBV3-1 | CASSQVGTGDEQFF
TRBV7-6 | CASSLGTGGAGEQYF
TRBV6-2/TRBV6-3 | CASRVDRLASYEQYF
TRBV3-1 | CASSPGLKRNEQFF
TRBV7-2 | CASSLGGTHYTDTQYF
TRBV24-1 | CATSRLESDTGELFF
TRBV24-1 | CATSGGSAAEQFF
TRBV5-1 | CASSRMLAGGYQETQYF
TRBV12-3/TRBV12-4 | CASSLMQGFRNQPQHF
TRBV28 | CASRELARRELFF
TRBV6-2/TRBV6-3 | CASSYDRLTEAFF
TRBV20-1 | CSAGLAGRTDTQYF
TRBV4-2 | CASSQEETSGANVLTF
TRBV27 | CASSFDRGGADTQYF
TRBV29-1 | CSVVRGQGLRTEAFF
TRBV7-9 | CASSMEGIYTGELFF
TRBV20-1 | CSASRRGGKEKLFF
TRBV12-3/TRBV12-4 | CASSLSSGEEKLFF
TRBV4-2 | CASSQVLAKNIQYF
TRBV7-8 | CASSLRVFGTREQYF
TRBV5-1 | CASSHGTGASFTDTQYF
TRBV7-9 | CASSLTGQGYVEQYF